Each of the 14 T cell receptor beta chains below was sequenced from the same sample in a study of T-cell memory formation after mild COVID-19. MiXCR, run by TCRdb on the 5' RACE reads, gives a single entry per CDR3 protein. This repertoire shows approximately 480,000 distinct CDR3 sequences, 15% to 20% found once; its top ten account for roughly 12%. The sequenced sample was PBMCs or a T cell subset sorted from them (not recorded which). These receptors came from an adult woman who had mild COVID-19 (a few samples of this study predate the infection). Cell type and time point are not known.

This clonotype was detected a few times. The V and J genes are TRBV13 and TRBJ1-3; no clear D. Trimming removed 4 bases from V and 4 bases from J, with 11 bases in between. This CDR3 has 14 amino acids. The germline gives CDR1 PRHDT, CDR2 FYEKMQ (reference sequence). CDR3 nucleotides: TGTGCCAGCAGCTCCGGCCGGGGAGGAAACACCATATATTTT. Amino acid sequence: CASSSGRGGNTIYF.

This rearrangement joins TRBV24-1 to TRBJ2-5; the match to TRBD1 covers 7 bases. The V segment lost 2 bases and the J segment 0 bases; nucleotides outside the gene matches: 5. Germline V gives CDR1 KGHDR, CDR2 SFDVKD. There are 16 residues in the CDR3. CDR3 DNA: TGTGCCACCAGTGATTCGGGGACAGTGGACCAAGAGACCCAGTACTTC. It specifies CATSDSGTVDQETQYF.

This clonotype turned up a few times. The chain joins TRBV4-3 to TRBJ1-2, with D unresolved. In germline, CDR1 is LGHNA, CDR2 YSLEER. This CDR3 has 15 residues. The V and J ends lost 0 bases and 4 bases respectively, with 12 bases between them. CDR3 sequence: CASSQDRGYLYGYTF. CDR3 nucleotides: TGCGCCAGCAGCCAAGATCGAGGATACCTCTATGGCTACACCTTC.

V usage is TRBV7-8 and J usage is TRBJ2-1; no definite D call. V lost 5 bases and J 4 bases, leaving 9 bases between the germline ends. Germline V CDR1 and CDR2: SGHVS, FQNEAQ. This CDR3 has 13 residues. In DNA, the CDR3 is TGTGCCAGCAGCCCCCCCGCATACAATGAGCAGTTCTTC. Translation: CASSPPAYNEQFF.

This sequence joins TRBV11-3 and TRBJ2-3, with 7 bases lining up with TRBD2. CDR3 length: 15 amino acids. V shed 3 bases and J 3 bases; nucleotides not matched to a gene: 6. The germline gives CDR1 SGHNT, CDR2 YENEEA. The CDR3 sequence is CASSLGGEITDTQYF. The CDR3 DNA reads TGTGCCAGCAGCTTGGGGGGGGAAATTACAGATACGCAGTATTTT.

The chain uses TRBV7-9 and TRBJ2-3, with D tentatively TRBD2 (6 bases). Trimming took off 5 bases at V and 7 bases at J, with 19 bases between the two ends. The germline V gene has CDR1 SEHNR and CDR2 FQNEAQ (reference sequence). The CDR3 spans 15 residues. The CDR3 region is CASSDGGSLVNTQYF. The CDR3 nucleotides read TGTGCCAGCAGCGATGGAGGGAGTTTAGTAAATACGCAGTATTTT.

This clonotype was recorded many times. The chain carries TRBV7-3 and TRBJ1-1; possibly TRBD1 for D (6 bases). This CDR3 region has 21 residues. V was cut by 0 bases and J by 1 base, with 27 bases left in between. The germline V gene has CDR1 SGHTA and CDR2 FQGTGA. CDR3 amino acids: CASSLTGGTQVGYMQNTEAFF. The CDR3 coding sequence is TGTGCCAGCAGCTTAACAGGGGGGACACAGGTGGGCTACATGCAGAACACTGAAGCTTTCTTT. The full variable domain, completed using reference TRBV7-3 and TRBJ1-1, is GAGVSQTPSNKVTEKGKYVELRCDPISGHTALYWYRQSLGQGPEFLIYFQGTGAADDSGLPNDRFFAVRPEGSVSTLKIQRTERGDSAVYLCASSLTGGTQVGYMQNTEAFFGQGTRLTVV.

The sample holds a few counts of this clonotype. The chain combines TRBV4-1 with TRBJ2-1; 11 bases agree with TRBD1. The CDR3 is 15 residues long. V was clipped by 4 bases and J by 8 bases; unmatched bases: 7. Germline CDR1 and CDR2: MGHRA and YSYEKL. The CDR3 DNA follows: TGCGCCAGCAGCCTTACAGGACAGGGGGCCTATGAGCAGTTCTTC. As protein: CASSLTGQGAYEQFF.

This clonotype was picked up many times. The junction shows a germline mismatch at one end, possibly a read error. This chain links TRBV12-3 or TRBV12-4 with TRBJ2-7; no clear D. This CDR3 comprises 13 residues. The CDR3 region is CASSLGSRYEQYF. The CDR3 DNA reads as TGTGCCAGCAGCTTAGGCAGCCGCTACGAGCAGTACTTC.

The chain carries TRBV6-5 and TRBJ2-7, with 8 bases identical to TRBD2. The V segment lost 6 bases and the J segment 2 bases; nucleotides outside the gene matches: 3. From germline, CDR1 is MNHEY and CDR2 SVGAGI. The length of the CDR3 is 13 residues. The CDR3 spells CASRDGGAYEQYF. The CDR3 DNA reads TGTGCCAGCAGAGACGGGGGGGCCTACGAGCAGTACTTC.

This clonotype was recorded once. The chain joins TRBV5-1 to TRBJ2-5, with TRBD2 matching over 8 bases. V dropped 4 bases and J dropped 5; count of bases not matched to a gene: 19. The CDR3 has 18 residues. Germline V gene lookup returns CDR1 SGHRS and CDR2 YFSETQ. The CDR3 spells CASSQRPAGDRWWETQYF. CDR3 sequence (DNA): TGCGCCAGCAGCCAGCGTCCAGCGGGGGACCGTTGGTGGGAGACCCAGTACTTC.

The chain is built from TRBV6-6 and TRBJ1-2; D gene unclear. Trimming left V 6 bases short and J 4 bases short, with 12 bases between. Per germline, CDR1 MNHNY and CDR2 SVGAGI (reference sequence). The CDR3 runs to 13 residues. CDR3 bases: TGTGCCAGCAGACCGAGGGAGGGCTATGGCTACACCTTC. Translated, it gives CASRPREGYGYTF.

The chain links TRBV6-2 or TRBV6-3 to TRBJ1-1; tentatively, D is TRBD1 (5 bases). With 5 bases removed from V and 6 bases from J, the gap between germline ends came to 16 bases. Per the germline V gene, CDR1 is MNHEY and CDR2 is SVGEGT. The CDR3 contains 14 residues. The CDR3 DNA sequence: TGTGCCAGCAGTCCCTCGGGCGGGACCCCTGAAGCTTTCTTT. It codes for CASSPSGGTPEAFF.

The genes are TRBV5-5 and TRBJ1-2; TRBD1 aligns across 12 bases. This CDR3 is 16 amino acids long. Germline V gene lookup returns CDR1 SGHKS and CDR2 YYEKEE (reference sequence). J lost 2 bases, V lost 5 bases, and 7 bases had no gene match. The CDR3 DNA sequence: TGTGCCAGCAGGGGACAGGGGGCTGAAAGAAACTATGGCTACACCTTC. Translation: CASRGQGAERNYGYTF. Full variable domain (missing parts from reference TRBV5-5 and TRBJ1-2): DAGVTQSPTHLIKTRGQQVTLRCSPISGHKSVSWYQQVLGQGPQFIFQYYEKEERGRGNFPDRFSARQFPNYSSELNVNALLLGDSALYLCASRGQGAERNYGYTFGSGTRLTVV.